This T cell receptor (beta chain) was sequenced during a study of T-cell reconstitution after alpha-beta-depleted transplantation in children. Overall study results and limits: Some patients showed high day-60 TCRbeta diversity, which derived from surviving recipient T cells and thymic progenitors. By about two months after transplant, alpha-beta T cells reportedly arose from several hundred graft clones that had expanded. When one year had passed after transplant, most T-cell counts and diversity came from newly produced T cells.

This clonotype was observed a few times. Its specificity is unknown. V lost 4 bases to trimming and J lost 10 bases, with 13 bases between them. Germline V lookup: CDR1 KGHDR, CDR2 SFDVKD. The CDR3 length is 13 residues. A library of TCRbeta sequences, prepared with unique molecular identifiers, was generated. Each CDR3 protein gets one entry after TCRdb re-called the PCR reads with MiXCR. The table includes about 600,000 distinct CDR3 sequences, more than 20% detected once. The sequencing used PBMCs, mostly from graft donor cells, collected 360 days after TCRalphabeta/CD19-depleted stem cell transplant. This sequence joins TRBV24-1 and TRBJ2-1; no clear D. The sequence came from a boy under two years old who had a stem cell transplant for acute myeloid leukemia, so the T cells may come from the graft donor. DNA for the CDR3: TGTGCCACCAGTGACCCTACGCTAGTCGAGCAGTTCTTC. Translated: CATSDPTLVEQFF.